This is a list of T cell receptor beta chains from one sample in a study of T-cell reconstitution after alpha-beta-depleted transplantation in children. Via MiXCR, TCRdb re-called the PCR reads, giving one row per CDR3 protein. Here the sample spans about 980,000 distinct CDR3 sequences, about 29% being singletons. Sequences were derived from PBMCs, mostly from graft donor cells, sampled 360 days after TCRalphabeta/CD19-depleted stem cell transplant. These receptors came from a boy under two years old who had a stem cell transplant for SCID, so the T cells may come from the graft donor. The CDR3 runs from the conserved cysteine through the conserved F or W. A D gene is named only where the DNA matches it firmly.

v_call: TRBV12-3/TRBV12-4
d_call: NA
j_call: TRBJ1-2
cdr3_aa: CASTISGGYTF

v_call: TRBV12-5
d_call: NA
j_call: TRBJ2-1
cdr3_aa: CASGSPRGRGLYNEQFF

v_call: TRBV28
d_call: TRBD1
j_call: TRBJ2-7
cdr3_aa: CASSRQGWEQYF

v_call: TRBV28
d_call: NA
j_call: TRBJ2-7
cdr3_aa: CATTQGSHTSYEQYF

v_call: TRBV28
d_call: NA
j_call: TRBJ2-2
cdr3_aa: CASTLSEPTGELFF

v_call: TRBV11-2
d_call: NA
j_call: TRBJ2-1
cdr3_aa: CASSAPRLRGGSYNEQFF

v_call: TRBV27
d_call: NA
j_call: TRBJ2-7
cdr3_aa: CASSTTGYDAGGSYEQYF

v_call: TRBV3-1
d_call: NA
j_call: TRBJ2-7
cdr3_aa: CASGNRGNTYEQYF

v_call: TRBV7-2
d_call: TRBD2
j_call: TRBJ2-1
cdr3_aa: CASSPRSGVAYNEQFF

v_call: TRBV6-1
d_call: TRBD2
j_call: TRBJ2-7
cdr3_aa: CASSPARGGYSYEQYF

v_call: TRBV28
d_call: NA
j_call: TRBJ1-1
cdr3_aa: CASSSGGRNAFF

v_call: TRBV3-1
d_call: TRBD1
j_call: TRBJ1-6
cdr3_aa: CASSQVFGTAYNSPLHF

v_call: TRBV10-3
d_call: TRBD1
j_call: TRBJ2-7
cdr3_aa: CAIGRPQGAPLGEQYF

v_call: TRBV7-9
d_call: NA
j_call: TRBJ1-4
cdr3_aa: CASSALPSGPNEKLFF

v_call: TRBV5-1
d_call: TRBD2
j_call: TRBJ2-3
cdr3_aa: CASSLDRILAGGPDTQYF

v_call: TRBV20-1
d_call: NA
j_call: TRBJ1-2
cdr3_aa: CSASPPGNYGYTF

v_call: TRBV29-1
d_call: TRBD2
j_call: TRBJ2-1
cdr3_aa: CSVEDKRGDYNEQFF

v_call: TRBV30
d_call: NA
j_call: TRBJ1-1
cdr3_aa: CAWSSGMNTEAFF

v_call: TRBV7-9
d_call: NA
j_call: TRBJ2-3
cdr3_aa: CASSARSADTQYF

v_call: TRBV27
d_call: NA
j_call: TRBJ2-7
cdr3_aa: CASSFYSRASYEQYF

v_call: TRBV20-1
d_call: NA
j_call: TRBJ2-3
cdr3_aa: CSASAWDSTDTQYF

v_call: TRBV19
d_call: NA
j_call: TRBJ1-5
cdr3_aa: CASRAYSNQPQHF